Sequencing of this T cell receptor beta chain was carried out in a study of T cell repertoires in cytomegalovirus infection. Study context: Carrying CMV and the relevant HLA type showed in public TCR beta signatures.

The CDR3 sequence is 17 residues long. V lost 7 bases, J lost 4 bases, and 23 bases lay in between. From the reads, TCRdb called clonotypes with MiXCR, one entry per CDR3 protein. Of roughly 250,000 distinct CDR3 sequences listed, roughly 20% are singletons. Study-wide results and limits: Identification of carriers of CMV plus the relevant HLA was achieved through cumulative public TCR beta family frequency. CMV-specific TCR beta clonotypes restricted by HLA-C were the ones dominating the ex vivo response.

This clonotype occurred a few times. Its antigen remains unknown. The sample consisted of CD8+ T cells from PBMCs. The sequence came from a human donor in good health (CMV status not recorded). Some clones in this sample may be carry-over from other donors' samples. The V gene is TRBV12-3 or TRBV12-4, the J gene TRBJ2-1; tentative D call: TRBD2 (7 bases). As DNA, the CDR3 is TGTGCCAGCACCGTAGAACCGTTGGGGGGGCCTTACAATGAGCAGTTCTTC. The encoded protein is CASTVEPLGGPYNEQFF.